These 26 T cell receptor beta chains were all obtained from the same sample, sequenced in a study of cytomegalovirus exposure and HLA in healthy donors. This PCR relied on a set of 60 Vbeta primers and 13 Jbeta primers. Clones were read by immunoSEQ multiplex PCR, and TCRdb kept only the in-frame ones, dropping some. This sample has more than 65,000 clones, with almost 80% found just once. Sequenced input: PBMCs. The receptors originated from a female donor in good health and CMV-seronegative.

J is TRBJ2-1 and V is TRBV28; 8 nucleotides line up with TRBD2. The CDR3 is 15 residues long. Germline V gene data show CDR1 as MDHEN and CDR2 as SYDVKM. V lost 3 bases and J lost 8; bases outside the gene matches: 9. The CDR3 coding sequence is TGTGCCAGCAGTTTCGGGAGGGCAGGTATCTATGAGCAGTTCTTC. It encodes CASSFGRAGIYEQFF. The full variable domain, its missing parts supplied by reference TRBV28 and TRBJ2-1, is DVKVTQSSRYLVKRTGEKVFLECVQDMDHENMFWYRQDPGLGLRLIYFSYDVKMKEKGDIPEGYSVSREKKERFSLILESASTNQTSMYLCASSFGRAGIYEQFFGPGTRLTVL.

Only one count was recorded for this clone. The chain recombines TRBV6-5 with TRBJ1-2; a possible D gene is TRBD1 (6 bases). The CDR3 runs 16 residues. The germline gives CDR1 MNHEY, CDR2 SVGAGI. Trimming removed 2 bases at V and 7 bases at J, with 20 bases between. CDR3: CASSYPGAWGGIGYTF. Here the CDR3 DNA reads TGTGCCAGCAGTTACCCGGGAGCTTGGGGGGGCATTGGCTACACCTTC.

The genes are TRBV7-2 and TRBJ1-6; no definite D call. V lost 4 bases and J lost 9, with 13 bases in between. CDR3 length equals 14 residues. In germline, CDR1 is SGHTA, CDR2 FQGNSA. The CDR3 region is CASSSGGPGSPLHF. DNA of the CDR3: TGTGCCAGCAGCTCCGGAGGGCCCGGTTCACCCCTCCACTTT.

The chain links TRBV30 to TRBJ1-1, with D perhaps matching TRBD1 (5 bases). V was clipped by 2 bases and J by 4 bases, with 11 bases between them. Germline V gene data show CDR1 as GTSNPN and CDR2 as SVGIG (reference sequence). The CDR3 is 13 residues long. This CDR3 is CAWSPGYGTEAFF. The CDR3 region has the DNA TGTGCCTGGAGTCCAGGGTACGGCACTGAAGCTTTCTTT.

J is TRBJ1-2 and V is TRBV7-8; D is possibly TRBD1 (6 bases). Trimming shortened V by 1 base and J by 7 bases, and 10 bases separated the two germline ends. Germline V lookup: CDR1 SGHVS, CDR2 FQNEAQ. The CDR3 is 13 amino acids. The CDR3 protein is CASSLVQGTGYTF. For the CDR3, the DNA is TGTGCCAGCAGCTTAGTCCAGGGGACTGGCTACACCTTC.

The chain couples TRBV5-1 to TRBJ2-6; TRBD2 agrees at 11 bases. After removal of 4 bases from V and 1 base from J, the junction contained 7 bases not matched to a gene. This CDR3 contains 18 residues. The V gene's germline CDR1 is SGHRS and CDR2 YFSETQ. CDR3 residues: CASSAVGLAVSGANVLTF. CDR3 bases: TGCGCCAGCAGCGCGGTGGGACTAGCGGTTTCTGGGGCCAACGTCCTGACTTTC.

This chain links TRBV5-6 with TRBJ1-2; D uncertain. CDR3 length: 15 residues. V was clipped by 0 bases and J by 2 bases, with 11 bases between them. CDR1 is SGHDT and CDR2 is YYEEEE in the germline V gene. This CDR3 is CASSLVAAGNYGYTF. Here the CDR3 DNA reads TGTGCCAGCAGCTTGGTTGCAGCCGGGAACTATGGCTACACCTTC.

The rearrangement joins TRBV15 to TRBJ2-7; D may be TRBD2 (7 bases). Germline V CDR1 and CDR2: LNHNV, YYDKDF (reference sequence). Trimming took off 3 bases at V and 5 bases at J, with 20 bases between the two ends. The CDR3 has 16 residues. CDR3 bases: TGTGCCACCAGCAGGGGGGCCGGGGTAGCGGGCCACGAGCAGTACTTC. Amino acid sequence: CATSRGAGVAGHEQYF.

V and J are TRBV5-6 and TRBJ1-5; 7 bases align to TRBD1. The CDR3 sequence is 15 residues long. Unmatched junction bases numbered 1, after V lost 0 bases and J lost 1 base. The germline V gene has CDR1 SGHDT and CDR2 YYEEEE. The chain's CDR3 is CASSLAGGSNQPQHF. CDR3 in DNA: TGTGCCAGCAGCTTGGCAGGGGGAAGCAATCAGCCCCAGCATTTT.

This sequence joins TRBV5-4 and TRBJ2-2, with a possible D match to TRBD2 (7 bases). CDR1 and CDR2 from the germline V gene are SGHNT and YYREEE (reference sequence). The CDR3 consists of 16 residues. Trimming left V 0 bases short and J 4 bases short, with 13 bases between. The CDR3 DNA sequence: TGTGCCAGCAGCTTGGCCGGGGGGCGCGGCACCGGGGAGCTGTTTTTT. This gives the protein CASSLAGGRGTGELFF.

The V and J genes are TRBV30 and TRBJ2-7, with a weak D call TRBD2 (6 bases). Trimming stripped 2 bases from V and 7 bases from J, with 12 bases between. The germline gives CDR1 GTSNPN, CDR2 SVGIG (reference sequence). CDR3 length: 12 residues. CDR3 sequence reads: CAWSRDLYEQYF. The DNA for the CDR3 is TGTGCCTGGAGTCGGGACTTATATGAGCAGTACTTC.

The V and J genes are TRBV28 and TRBJ2-7, with D possibly being TRBD1 (5 bases). With 6 bases removed from V and 3 bases from J, the gap between germline ends came to 18 bases. In germline, CDR1 is MDHEN, CDR2 SYDVKM. This CDR3 contains 15 residues. The CDR3 sequence is CASSSSGQGYYEQYF. The CDR3, as DNA: TGTGCCAGCAGCTCTTCTGGGCAGGGATACTACGAGCAGTACTTC.

V usage is TRBV9 and J usage is TRBJ2-3; TRBD2 matches 7 bases. The length of the CDR3 is 14 residues. The germline CDR1 and CDR2 sequences are SGDLS and YYNGEE. V dropped 2 bases and J dropped 6; count of bases not matched to a gene: 6. This CDR3 reads CASSVGGSGDTQYF. The DNA for the CDR3 is TGTGCCAGCAGCGTCGGGGGGAGCGGCGATACGCAGTATTTT.

This clone was detected only a few times. The V call is TRBV6-5, the J call TRBJ1-1; D is uncertain. The V gene's germline CDR1 is MNHEY and CDR2 SVGAGI. V lost 1 base, J lost 2 bases, and 14 bases lay in between. The CDR3 sequence is 16 residues long. CDR3 sequence reads: CASSYLRLAANTEAFF. In DNA, the CDR3 is TGTGCCAGCAGTTACTTGCGGTTGGCAGCCAACACTGAAGCTTTCTTT.

This chain's CDR3 is CASSSPKLTPENTGELFF. CDR3 coding DNA: TGTGCCAGCAGCTCACCAAAGTTGACTCCTGAGAACACCGGGGAGCTGTTTTTT. The J gene is TRBJ2-2, the V gene TRBV5-6; no reliable D call. Germline-derived CDR1 and CDR2 are SGHDT and YYEEEE. Trimming cost V 3 bases and J 1 base, with 19 bases left between them. CDR3 length: 18 residues.

In its sample, this clone was seen a few times. The chain has TRBV6-5 and TRBJ1-5, with 10 bases lining up with TRBD1. Losses at the gene ends were 5 bases for V and 7 bases for J; bases not matched to a gene: 5. The germline V gene encodes CDR1 MNHEY and CDR2 SVGAGI. The CDR3 totals 14 residues. CDR3 nucleotides: TGTGCCAGCAGTGACAGGGGGCTGGGGCAGCCCCAGCATTTT. Protein: CASSDRGLGQPQHF.

V gene TRBV7-6 combines with J gene TRBJ2-3, with D possibly matching TRBD1 (6 bases). CDR1 and CDR2 from the germline V gene are SGHVS and FNYEAQ. Trimming cost V 2 bases and J 10 bases, with 19 bases left between them. The CDR3 consists of 15 residues. CDR3 DNA: TGTGCCAGCAGCTTAAATCCGGGGACACAGTCCCCGCAGTATTTT. This codes for CASSLNPGTQSPQYF.

V gene TRBV18 combines with J gene TRBJ1-6, with D uncertain. Germline assignment: CDR1 KGHSH and CDR2 LQKENI. CDR3 length: 14 residues. V gave up 3 bases and J gave up 0 bases, with 3 bases separating them. CDR3: CASSPSSYNSPLHF. Here the CDR3 DNA reads TGTGCCAGCTCACCGAGCTCCTATAATTCACCCCTCCACTTT. The variable domain in full, with the rest retrieved from reference TRBV18 and TRBJ1-6, is NAGVMQNPRHLVRRRGQEARLRCSPMKGHSHVYWYRQLPEEGLKFMVYLQKENIIDESGMPKERFSAEFPKEGPSILRIQQVVRGDSAAYFCASSPSSYNSPLHFGNGTRLTVT.

This chain connects TRBV6-6 to TRBJ2-7; TRBD1 matches at 9 bases. V trimming: 10 bases; J trimming: 6 bases; junction bases outside the gene matches: 10. Germline V lookup: CDR1 MNHNY, CDR2 SVGAGI (reference sequence). The length of the CDR3 is 13 residues. The CDR3 nucleotides read TGTGCCACCGGGGCCTGGACAGGGGTCGAGCAGTACTTC. Amino acid sequence: CATGAWTGVEQYF.

The chain recombines TRBV4-1 with TRBJ2-7; maybe TRBD1 (5 bases). This CDR3 has 15 residues. Germline V gene sequence: CDR1 MGHRA, CDR2 YSYEKL. Trimming took off 4 bases at V and 2 bases at J, with 15 bases between the two ends. CDR3 sequence reads: CASSLRDFGPYEQYF. CDR3 in DNA: TGCGCCAGCAGCCTCAGGGATTTCGGACCCTACGAGCAGTACTTC.

The chain carries TRBV5-4 and TRBJ2-6; D call uncertain. Trimming shortened V by 5 bases and J by 0 bases, and 6 bases separated the two germline ends. The CDR3 contains 14 residues. Germline assignment: CDR1 SGHNT and CDR2 YYREEE (reference sequence). The CDR3 bases are TGTGCCAGCAGGCGGAGCTCTGGGGCCAACGTCCTGACTTTC. Its protein product is CASRRSSGANVLTF.

The chain recombines TRBV7-2 with TRBJ1-4; no clear D gene. Trimming left V 5 bases short and J 2 bases short, with 9 bases between. The CDR3 is 14 amino acids. CDR1 and CDR2 from the germline V gene are SGHTA and FQGNSA. The CDR3 DNA sequence: TGTGCCAGCAGCCCTACGAGGACTAATGAAAAACTGTTTTTT. It encodes CASSPTRTNEKLFF.

The V call is TRBV19, the J call TRBJ2-7, with 12 bases fitting TRBD2. J lost 5 bases, V lost 6 bases, and 8 bases had no gene match. The germline V gene encodes CDR1 LNHDA and CDR2 SQIVND (reference sequence). This CDR3 is built from 15 residues. CDR3 loop: CASSPGLAGYDEQYF. CDR3 DNA sequence: TGTGCCAGTAGCCCCGGACTAGCGGGATATGACGAGCAGTACTTC.

This chain uses TRBV30 with TRBJ2-3; 8 positions agree with TRBD2. Germline V CDR1 and CDR2: GTSNPN, SVGIG (reference sequence). Losses at the gene ends were 2 bases for V and 5 bases for J; bases not matched to a gene: 6. This CDR3 contains 14 residues. CDR3 nucleotides: TGTGCCTGGAGTCGGGGGGGCAGGATAGATACGCAGTATTTT. This gives the protein CAWSRGGRIDTQYF.

The chain has TRBV7-9 and TRBJ2-1; TRBD2 matches 7 bases. The J segment lost 7 bases and the V segment lost 0 bases, leaving 9 bases of the junction unmatched. The V gene's germline CDR1 is SEHNR and CDR2 FQNEAQ (reference sequence). CDR3 length equals 16 residues. CDR3 in amino acids: CASSLAVGGPGNEQFF. CDR3 bases: TGTGCCAGCAGCTTAGCGGTGGGAGGGCCGGGGAATGAGCAGTTCTTC.

The chain recombines TRBV28 with TRBJ2-2, with D possibly TRBD2 on 6 matching bases. Per the germline V gene, CDR1 is MDHEN and CDR2 is SYDVKM. V was cut by 8 bases and J by 8 bases, with 12 bases left in between. This CDR3 is 12 amino acids long. The CDR3 nucleotides are TGTGCCAGCCGTGCGGGGCGGGGGGAGCTGTTTTTT. Amino acids: CASRAGRGELFF.